This TCR beta chain comes out of a study of shared clonotypes between healthy human individuals. Notes on the study in general: Sharing of clonotypes among donors was expected to vary with sequencing depth. Generation probabilities were higher for clonotypes shared across all four sorted-subset donors than for unshared ones.

Subsets obtained from CD4+ cells comprised CD45RA+ naive and CD45RA-negative memory cells. The J segment lost 10 bases and the V segment lost 6 bases, leaving 12 bases of the junction unmatched. The CDR3 covers 15 residues. The germline V gene encodes CDR1 MNHEY and CDR2 SMNVEV (reference sequence). The method was immunoSEQ multiplex PCR; TCRdb's version includes in-frame clones alone and lacks a portion of them. The sample holds some 2,000,000 clones, 95% seen once. With regard to this clone: The target antigen is unknown.

The sequence was obtained from a young man in good health. Sequenced sample: naive CD4+ T cells sorted from blood. Described subset: CD45RA+ positively selected. This chain uses TRBV27 with TRBJ1-6; 7 bases line up with TRBD1. Here the CDR3 reads CASRSQGPQGSPLHF. The CDR3 region has the DNA TGTGCCAGCAGATCACAGGGGCCCCAGGGGTCACCCCTCCACTTT.